This paragraph reports one T cell receptor (beta chain). Its antigen is unknown. No much larger clone exists at a distance of one base, and base qualities are not known. The record originates from a study of identical twins (dated by TCRdb to 2016 to 2017). About the full investigation: To test whether fetal clonotypes persist, this study deep-sequenced TCR alpha and beta repertoires from monozygotic twins, from unrelated adults of various ages, and from cord blood. Replicate twin experiments were performed at different times using different library preparation protocols to rule out contamination. What the study reported, not specific to this receptor: Compared with coincidental sharing between unrelated individuals, out-of-frame TCR alpha sequences shared between twins showed an excess of sequences with low generation probability. Invariant T cells such as MAIT and iNKT could partly confound zero-insertion analyses, though diverse VJ usage argued against this for most clonotypes. Because the same donors could not be followed over many years, the conclusions relied on cross-sectional statistical analysis. In monozygotic twins, recombination models systematically underestimated out-of-frame TCR alpha sharing, but the models matched the sharing seen between unrelated individuals. Abundant cord blood beta clonotypes had fewer insertions, young adult naive repertoires showed a similar but weaker trend, and memory repertoires showed no such trend. In beta out-of-frame sequences, excess twin sharing was weaker, because having fewer shared sequences lowered the signal-to-noise ratio.

V and J are trimmed by 0 bases and 8 bases, and the gene matches miss 9 bases of the junction. CDR1 and CDR2, looked up from the germline V gene, are SGHRS and YFSETQ. The CDR3 runs 17 amino acids, cysteine and phenylalanine included. The read is trimmed to its CDR3 DNA, 51 bases read in frame from base 1. All donors were healthy Caucasians. Three pairs of female monozygotic twins, all aged 18 to 29 years, were included in the twin cohort. CD4+ and CD8+ T cell populations were isolated with positive isolation kits from Invitrogen. The library was obtained by 5' RACE. TCRdb lists the instrument as Illumina HiSeq 2000. Template switching added a universal primer binding site, and the final cDNA carried a unique molecular identifier that allowed TCR cDNA molecules to be counted accurately. Specific primers in the conserved constant-segment region were used to synthesize first-strand cDNA for TCR alpha and beta chains. Each cDNA library was double barcoded, with a SMART-Mk sample barcode plus Illumina barcodes, to control for contamination. TruSeq adapter sequences and Illumina sample barcodes were added in two successive PCR steps. The TCR alpha and beta cDNA libraries were sequenced on the Illumina HiSeq platform using custom primers. Under the source paper's analysis protocol: MiGEC was used to process raw reads and extract unique molecular identifiers, and MiXCR was used to find CDR3 positions. Recombination models were inferred per individual with the repgenHMM and IGoR tools using an EM algorithm. The tcR package in R was used for shared clonotype analysis, with sharing normalized by the product of cloneset sizes. To study raw recombination without the effects of thymic and clonal selection, out-of-frame nonproductive sequences were analyzed. TCRdb took the public reads, trimmed them with fastp at Q25, ran MiXCR for clone calling and kept in-frame beta chains. Rows are unified per CDR3 protein, each entry keeping the most common DNA and genes. These V and J calls derive from TCRdb rather than the authors' analysis. Counted in this sample were around 530,000 distinct CDR3 sequences; roughly 15% of them appeared once. 0.35% to 0.45% of the sample belongs to the ten largest clones.

These same data were also listed under a study on yellow fever vaccine responses in identical twins. As that second paper reports: According to the authors, the vaccine-induced T cell response in identical twins seemed to be partly convergent and partly specific to each individual. Focusing on identical twins, the study followed the T cell clones that responded to the vaccine, and did so with precision.

Sequencing input: CD4+ T cells sorted from blood. The TCR comes from a woman under 30 in good health. The chain uses TRBV5-1 and TRBJ2-1, with 12 central nucleotides matching TRBD2. The bases are TGCGCCAGCAGCTTGGGTCCCCTAGCGGGGGGGCAGTATGAGCAGTTCTTC. Its protein reads: CASSLGPLAGGQYEQFF.